This T cell receptor beta chain was sequenced in a study of cytomegalovirus exposure and HLA in healthy donors. Study-wide background: A prior study identified 120 million or so unique TCR beta sequences from about 180 million T cells. General study results and limits: Later on, an analysis found that several of the most significant clusters appeared to be linked to common viral pathogens, which included parvovirus B19. For presence/absence analyses, sequencing depth was assumed to be roughly uniform across donors. The availability of immune exposure information extended only to CMV serostatus.

CDR1 is MGHRA and CDR2 is YSYEKL in the germline V gene. V gave up 0 bases and J gave up 6 bases, with 8 bases separating them. The CDR3 loop spans 14 amino acids. Primers for the PCR totalled 60 Vbeta and 13 Jbeta. Only in-frame clones appear in the TCRdb table, and some are missing; sequencing was by immunoSEQ multiplex PCR. Of 170,000 or so clones listed, over 65% are singletons. As to this clone: As yet, its antigen is unknown.

Sequenced input: PBMCs. This TCR was recovered from a woman aged 40-49 years in good health and CMV-seronegative. The chain recombines TRBV4-1 with TRBJ2-2; D is ambiguous. The CDR3 nucleotides are TGCGCCAGCAGCCAAGATCATGGCTCCGGGGAGCTGTTTTTT. Amino acid sequence: CASSQDHGSGELFF.